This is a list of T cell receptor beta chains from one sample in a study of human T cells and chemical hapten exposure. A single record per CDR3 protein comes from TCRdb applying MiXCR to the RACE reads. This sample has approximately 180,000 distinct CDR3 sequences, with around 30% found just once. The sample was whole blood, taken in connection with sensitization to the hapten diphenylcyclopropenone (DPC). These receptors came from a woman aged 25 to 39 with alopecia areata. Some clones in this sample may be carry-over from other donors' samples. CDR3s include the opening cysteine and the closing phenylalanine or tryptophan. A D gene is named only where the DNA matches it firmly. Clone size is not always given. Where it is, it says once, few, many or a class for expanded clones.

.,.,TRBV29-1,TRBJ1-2,CSARGAASNYGYTF,TGCAGCGCCCGAGGCGCAGCCTCTAACTATGGCTACACCTTC
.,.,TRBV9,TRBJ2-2,CASSVATETGELFF,TGTGCCAGCAGCGTCGCGACAGAGACGGGGGAGCTGTTTTTT
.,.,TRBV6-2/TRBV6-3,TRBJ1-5,CASSYDRDQHF,TGTGCCAGCAGTTACGACCGGGACCAGCATTTT
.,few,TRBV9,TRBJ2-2,CASSFIRGELFF,TGTGCCAGCAGCTTCATACGGGGGGAGCTGTTTTTT
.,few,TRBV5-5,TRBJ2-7,CASSPKIQGYEQYF,TGTGCCAGCAGCCCAAAGATTCAGGGTTACGAGCAGTACTTC
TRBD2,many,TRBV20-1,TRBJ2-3,CSATPGLVPRGKQYF,TGCAGTGCTACCCCGGGACTAGTGCCTCGGGGGAAGCAGTATTTT
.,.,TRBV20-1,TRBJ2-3,CSARPTRLFGTDTQYF,TGCAGTGCTAGACCTACTAGGCTATTTGGCACAGATACGCAGTATTTT
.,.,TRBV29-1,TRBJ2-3,CSTLGGPGDTQYF,TGCAGCACGCTGGGGGGTCCTGGGGATACGCAGTATTTT
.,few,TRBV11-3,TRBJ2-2,CASSLDRLGGELFF,TGTGCCAGCAGCTTAGATCGACTAGGTGGGGAGCTGTTTTTT
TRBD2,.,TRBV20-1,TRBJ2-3,CSASGVGGFTDTQYF,TGCAGTGCCAGTGGTGTGGGGGGGTTCACAGATACGCAGTATTTT
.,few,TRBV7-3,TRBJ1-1,CASTTGPERRAFF,TGTGCCAGCACCACAGGTCCCGAAAGGCGTGCTTTCTTT
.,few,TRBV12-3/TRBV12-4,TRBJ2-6,CASSLRQQSSGANVLTF,TGTGCCAGCAGTTTGCGGCAGCAAAGCTCTGGGGCCAACGTCCTGACTTTC
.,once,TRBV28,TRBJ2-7,CASSFGVYEQYF,TGTGCCAGCAGTTTTGGGGTCTACGAGCAGTACTTC
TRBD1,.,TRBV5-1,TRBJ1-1,CASSLRTGGDTEAFF,TGCGCCAGCAGCTTGAGGACAGGGGGGGACACTGAAGCTTTCTTT
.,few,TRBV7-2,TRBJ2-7,CASSLDYSGLTYEQYF,TGTGCCAGCAGCTTAGATTATAGCGGACTAACCTACGAGCAGTACTTC
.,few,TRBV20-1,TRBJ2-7,CSARDREGERVYEQYF,TGCAGTGCTAGAGACAGGGAGGGGGAGCGCGTGTACGAGCAGTACTTC
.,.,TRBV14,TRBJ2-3,CASSQQVGDTQYF,TGTGCCAGCAGCCAGCAAGTAGGAGATACGCAGTATTTT
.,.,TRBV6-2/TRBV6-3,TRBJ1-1,CASMDFNTEAFF,TGTGCCAGCATGGATTTTAACACTGAAGCTTTCTTT
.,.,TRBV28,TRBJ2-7,CASSPEGTSYEQYF,TGTGCCAGCAGTCCCGAAGGGACCTCCTACGAGCAGTACTTC
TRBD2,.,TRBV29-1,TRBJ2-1,CSAVAGGRYNEQFF,TGCAGCGCCGTAGCGGGGGGGAGGTACAATGAGCAGTTCTTC
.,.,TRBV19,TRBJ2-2,CASSPQAGAGELFF,TGTGCCAGTAGTCCCCAAGCAGGGGCCGGGGAGCTGTTTTTT
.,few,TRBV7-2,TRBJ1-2,CASSPRGQLGAAYGYTF,TGTGCCAGCAGCCCGAGGGGTCAGCTGGGGGCGGCCTATGGCTACACCTTC
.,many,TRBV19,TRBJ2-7,CASTTGTRTEQYF,TGTGCCAGTACGACCGGGACGCGGACCGAGCAGTACTTC
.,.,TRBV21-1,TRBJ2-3,CASSIPSLSTDTQYF,TGTGCCAGCAGCATACCGTCGCTCAGCACAGATACGCAGTATTTT
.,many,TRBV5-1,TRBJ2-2,CASSDRLNTGELFF,TGCGCCAGCAGCGACAGACTGAACACCGGGGAGCTGTTTTTT
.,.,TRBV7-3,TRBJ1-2,CASSPGLSYGYTF,TGTGCCAGCAGCCCAGGGTTGTCATATGGCTACACCTTC
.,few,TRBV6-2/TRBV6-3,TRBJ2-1,CASSYGGLNNEQFF,TGTGCCAGCAGTTATGGGGGGCTGAACAATGAGCAGTTCTTC
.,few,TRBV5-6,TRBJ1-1,CASSWSWGGEAFF,TGTGCCAGCAGCTGGAGTTGGGGGGGGGAAGCTTTCTTT
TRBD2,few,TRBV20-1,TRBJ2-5,CSARAPPGLAGARETQYF,TGCAGTGCTAGAGCTCCCCCGGGACTAGCGGGAGCACGGGAGACCCAGTACTTC
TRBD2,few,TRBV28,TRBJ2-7,CASSLGGGPYEQYF,TGTGCCAGCAGTTTAGGCGGGGGGCCATACGAGCAGTACTTC
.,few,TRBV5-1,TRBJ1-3,CASSLAGFSGNTIYF,TGCGCCAGCAGCCTCGCGGGGTTCTCTGGAAACACCATATATTTT
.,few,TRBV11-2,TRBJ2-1,CASSLAPTTNEQFF,TGTGCCAGCAGCTTAGCCCCCACCACTAACGAGCAGTTCTTC
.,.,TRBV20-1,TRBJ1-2,CSARDGAGKGYTF,TGCAGTGCTAGAGATGGTGCGGGGAAAGGCTACACCTTC
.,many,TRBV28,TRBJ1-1,CASSSSGNTEAFF,TGTGCCAGCAGTTCCAGCGGGAACACTGAAGCTTTCTTT
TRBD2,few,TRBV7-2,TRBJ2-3,CASSSSGTSADTQYF,TGTGCCAGCAGCTCCTCCGGGACTAGCGCCGATACGCAGTATTTT
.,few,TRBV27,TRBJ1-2,CASHDEYGYTF,TGTGCCAGCCACGACGAGTATGGCTACACCTTC
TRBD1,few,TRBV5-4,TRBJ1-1,CASRPWTGGVEAFF,TGTGCCAGCAGGCCTTGGACAGGGGGAGTTGAAGCTTTCTTT
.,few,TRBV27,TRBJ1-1,CASSTTVNTEAFF,TGTGCCAGCAGTACGACGGTGAACACTGAAGCTTTCTTT
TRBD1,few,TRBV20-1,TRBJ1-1,CSAREGQGPEAFF,TGCAGTGCTAGAGAAGGACAGGGCCCTGAAGCTTTCTTT
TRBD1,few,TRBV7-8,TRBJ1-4,CASSPSGTGLSRLFF,TGTGCCAGCAGCCCTTCCGGGACAGGGCTTTCTAGGCTGTTTTTT
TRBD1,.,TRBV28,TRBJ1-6,CASSLPAQGAVGSPLHF,TGTGCCAGCAGTTTACCCGCCCAGGGGGCTGTCGGTTCACCCCTCCACTTT
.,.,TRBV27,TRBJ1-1,CASSPQLGTEAFF,TGTGCCAGCAGTCCCCAGTTGGGCACTGAAGCTTTCTTT
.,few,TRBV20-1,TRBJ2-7,CSAGGQHLSYEQYF,TGCAGTGCTGGGGGCCAGCACCTATCCTACGAGCAGTACTTC
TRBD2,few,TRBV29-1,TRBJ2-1,CSASGRVTYNEQFF,TGCAGCGCAAGCGGGAGGGTAACCTACAATGAGCAGTTCTTC
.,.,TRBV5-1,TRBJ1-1,CASSPTTQGHTDAFF,TGCGCCAGCAGCCCAACGACGCAGGGGCACACTGATGCTTTCTTT
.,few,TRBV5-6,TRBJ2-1,CASSLPGAGEQFF,TGTGCCAGCAGCTTGCCGGGGGCTGGTGAGCAGTTCTTC
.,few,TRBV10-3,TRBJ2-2,CAISDVSADPTGELFF,TGTGCCATCAGTGACGTGTCGGCAGACCCCACCGGGGAGCTGTTTTTT
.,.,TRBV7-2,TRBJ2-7,CASSLGGLQGMKYEQYF,TGTGCCAGCAGCTTAGGGGGACTACAGGGAATGAAGTACGAGCAGTACTTC
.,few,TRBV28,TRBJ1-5,CASSQSGALGNQPQHF,TGTGCCAGCAGTCAGTCAGGGGCGCTTGGCAATCAGCCCCAGCATTTT